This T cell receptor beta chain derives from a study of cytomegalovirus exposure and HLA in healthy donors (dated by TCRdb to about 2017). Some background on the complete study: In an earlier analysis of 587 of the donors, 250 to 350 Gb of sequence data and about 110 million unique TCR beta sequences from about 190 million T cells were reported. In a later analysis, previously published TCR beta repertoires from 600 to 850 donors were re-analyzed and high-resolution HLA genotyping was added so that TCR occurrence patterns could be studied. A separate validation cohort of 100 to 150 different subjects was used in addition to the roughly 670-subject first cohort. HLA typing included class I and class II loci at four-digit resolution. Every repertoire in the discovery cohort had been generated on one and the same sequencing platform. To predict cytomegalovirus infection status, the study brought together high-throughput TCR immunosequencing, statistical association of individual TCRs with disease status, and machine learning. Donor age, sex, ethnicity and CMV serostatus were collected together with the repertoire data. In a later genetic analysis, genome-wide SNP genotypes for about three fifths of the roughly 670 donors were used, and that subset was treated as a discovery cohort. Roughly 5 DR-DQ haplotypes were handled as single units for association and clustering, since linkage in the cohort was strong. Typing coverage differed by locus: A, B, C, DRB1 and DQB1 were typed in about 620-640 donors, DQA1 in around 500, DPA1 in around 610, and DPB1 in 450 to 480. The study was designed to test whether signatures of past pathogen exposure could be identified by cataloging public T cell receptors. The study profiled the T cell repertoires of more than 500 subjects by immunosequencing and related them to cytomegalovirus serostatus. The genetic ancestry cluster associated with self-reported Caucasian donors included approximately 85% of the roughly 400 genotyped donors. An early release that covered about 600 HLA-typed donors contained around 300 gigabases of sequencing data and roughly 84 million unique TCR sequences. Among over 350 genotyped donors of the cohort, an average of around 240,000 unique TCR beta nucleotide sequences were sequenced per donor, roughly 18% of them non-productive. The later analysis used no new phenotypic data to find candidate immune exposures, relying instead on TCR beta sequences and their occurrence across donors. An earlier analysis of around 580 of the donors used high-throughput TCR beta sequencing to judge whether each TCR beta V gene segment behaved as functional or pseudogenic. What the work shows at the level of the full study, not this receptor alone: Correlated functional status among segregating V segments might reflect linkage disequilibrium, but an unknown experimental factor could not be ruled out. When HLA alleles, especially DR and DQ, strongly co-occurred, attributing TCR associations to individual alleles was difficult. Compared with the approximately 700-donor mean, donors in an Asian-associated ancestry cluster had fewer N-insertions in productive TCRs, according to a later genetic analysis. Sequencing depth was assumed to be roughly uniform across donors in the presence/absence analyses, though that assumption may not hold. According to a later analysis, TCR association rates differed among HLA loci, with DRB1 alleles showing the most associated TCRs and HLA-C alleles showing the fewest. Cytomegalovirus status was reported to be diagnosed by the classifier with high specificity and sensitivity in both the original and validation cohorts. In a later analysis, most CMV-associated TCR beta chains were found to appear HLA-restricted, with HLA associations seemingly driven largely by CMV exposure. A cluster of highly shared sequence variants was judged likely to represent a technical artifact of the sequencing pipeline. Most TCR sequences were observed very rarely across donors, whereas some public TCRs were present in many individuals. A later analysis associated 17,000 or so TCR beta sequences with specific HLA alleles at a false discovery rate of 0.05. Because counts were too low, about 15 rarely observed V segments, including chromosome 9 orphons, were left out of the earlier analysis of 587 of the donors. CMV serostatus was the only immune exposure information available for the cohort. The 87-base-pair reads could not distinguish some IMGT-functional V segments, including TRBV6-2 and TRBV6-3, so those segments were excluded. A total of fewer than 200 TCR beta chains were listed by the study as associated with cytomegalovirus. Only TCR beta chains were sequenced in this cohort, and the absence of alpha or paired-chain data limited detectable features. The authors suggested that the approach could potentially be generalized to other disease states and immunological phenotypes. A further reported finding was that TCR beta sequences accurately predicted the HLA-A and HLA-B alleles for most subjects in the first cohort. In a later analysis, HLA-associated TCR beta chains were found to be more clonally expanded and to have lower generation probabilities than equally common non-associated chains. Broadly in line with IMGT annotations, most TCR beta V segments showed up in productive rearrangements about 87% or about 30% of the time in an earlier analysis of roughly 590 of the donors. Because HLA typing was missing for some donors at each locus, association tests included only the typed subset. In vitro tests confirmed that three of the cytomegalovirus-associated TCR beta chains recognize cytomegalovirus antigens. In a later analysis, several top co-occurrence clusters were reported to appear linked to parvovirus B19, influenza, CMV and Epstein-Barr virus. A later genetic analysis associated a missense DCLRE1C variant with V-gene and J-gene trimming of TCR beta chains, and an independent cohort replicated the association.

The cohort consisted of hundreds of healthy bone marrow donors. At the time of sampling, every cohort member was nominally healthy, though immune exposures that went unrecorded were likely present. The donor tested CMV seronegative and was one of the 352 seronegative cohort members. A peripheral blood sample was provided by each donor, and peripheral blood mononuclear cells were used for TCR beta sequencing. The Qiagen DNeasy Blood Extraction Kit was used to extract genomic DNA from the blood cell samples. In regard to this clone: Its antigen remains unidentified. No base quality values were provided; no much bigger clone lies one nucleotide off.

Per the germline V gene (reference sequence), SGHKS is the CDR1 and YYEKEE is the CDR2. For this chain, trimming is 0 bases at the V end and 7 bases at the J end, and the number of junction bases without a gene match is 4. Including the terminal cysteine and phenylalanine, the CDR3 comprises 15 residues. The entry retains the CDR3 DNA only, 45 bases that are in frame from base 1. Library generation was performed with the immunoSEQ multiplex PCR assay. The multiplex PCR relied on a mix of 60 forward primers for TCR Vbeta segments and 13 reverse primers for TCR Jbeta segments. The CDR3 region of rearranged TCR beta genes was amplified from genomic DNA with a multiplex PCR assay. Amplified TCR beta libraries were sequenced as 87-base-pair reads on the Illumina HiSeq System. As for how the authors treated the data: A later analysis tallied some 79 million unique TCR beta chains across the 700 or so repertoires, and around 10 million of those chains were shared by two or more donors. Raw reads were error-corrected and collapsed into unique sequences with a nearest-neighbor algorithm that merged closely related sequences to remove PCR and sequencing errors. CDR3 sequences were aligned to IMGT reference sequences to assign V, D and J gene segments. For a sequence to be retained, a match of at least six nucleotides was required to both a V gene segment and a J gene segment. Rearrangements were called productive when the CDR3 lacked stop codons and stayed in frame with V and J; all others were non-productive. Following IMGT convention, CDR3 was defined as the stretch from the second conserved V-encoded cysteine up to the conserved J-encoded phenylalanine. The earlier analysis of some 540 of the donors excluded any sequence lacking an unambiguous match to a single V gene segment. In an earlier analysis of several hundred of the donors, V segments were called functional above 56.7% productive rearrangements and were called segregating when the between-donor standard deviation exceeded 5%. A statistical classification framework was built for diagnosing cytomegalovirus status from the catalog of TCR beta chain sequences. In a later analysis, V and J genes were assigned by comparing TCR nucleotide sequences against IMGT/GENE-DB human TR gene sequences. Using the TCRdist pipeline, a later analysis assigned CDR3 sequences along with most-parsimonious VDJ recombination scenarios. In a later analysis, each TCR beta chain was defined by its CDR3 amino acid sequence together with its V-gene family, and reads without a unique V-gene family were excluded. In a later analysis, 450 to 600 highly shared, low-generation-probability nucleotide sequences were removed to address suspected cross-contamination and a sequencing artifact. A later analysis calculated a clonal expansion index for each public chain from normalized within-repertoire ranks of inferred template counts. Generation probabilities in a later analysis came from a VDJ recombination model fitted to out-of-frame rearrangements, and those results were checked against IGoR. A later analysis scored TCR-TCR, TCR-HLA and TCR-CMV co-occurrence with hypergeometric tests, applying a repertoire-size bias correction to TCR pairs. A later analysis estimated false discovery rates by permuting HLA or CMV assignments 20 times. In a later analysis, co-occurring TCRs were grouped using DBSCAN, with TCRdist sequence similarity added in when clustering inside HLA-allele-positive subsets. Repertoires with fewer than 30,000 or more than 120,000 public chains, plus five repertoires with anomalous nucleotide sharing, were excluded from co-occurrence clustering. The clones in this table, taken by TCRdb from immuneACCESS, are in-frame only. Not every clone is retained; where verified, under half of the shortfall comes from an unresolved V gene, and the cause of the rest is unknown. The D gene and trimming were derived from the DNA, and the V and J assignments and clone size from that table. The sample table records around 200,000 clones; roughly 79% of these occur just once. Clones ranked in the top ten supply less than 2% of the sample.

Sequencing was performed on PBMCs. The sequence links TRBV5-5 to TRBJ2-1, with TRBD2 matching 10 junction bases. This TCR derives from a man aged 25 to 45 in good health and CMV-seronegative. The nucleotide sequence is TGTGCCAGCAGCTTGGAACTAGCGGGAAGAAATGAGCAGTTCTTC. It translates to CASSLELAGRNEQFF.